This TCR beta chain was identified during a study of cytomegalovirus exposure and HLA in healthy donors (dated by TCRdb to between 2016 and 2019). For the study in its entirety: An earlier analysis of approximately 600 of the donors reported approximately 270 Gb of sequence data and 100 million to 130 million unique TCR beta sequences from 150 million to 200 million T cells. An early release covering just under 650 HLA-typed donors comprised approximately 300 gigabases of sequencing data and tens of millions of unique TCR sequences. Of the roughly 400 genotyped donors, 75% to 85% were placed in the genetic ancestry cluster associated with self-reported Caucasian donors. The study aimed to test whether signatures of past pathogen exposure could be identified by cataloging public T cell receptors. The T cell repertoires of 666 subjects were profiled by immunosequencing and related to cytomegalovirus serostatus. Along with the 666-subject first cohort, a separate validation cohort of over 90 different subjects was used. The study combined high-throughput TCR immunosequencing, statistical association of individual TCRs with disease status, and machine learning to predict cytomegalovirus infection status. In a later analysis, previously published TCR beta repertoires from roughly 710 donors were re-analyzed and high-resolution HLA genotyping was added so that TCR occurrence patterns could be studied. Rather than drawing on any new phenotypic data, the later analysis identified candidate immune exposures from TCR beta sequences and the way those sequences occurred across donors. An earlier analysis of 587 of the donors applied high-throughput TCR beta sequencing to assess whether each TCR beta V gene segment acted as functional or pseudogenic. Donor age, sex, ethnicity and CMV serostatus were compiled alongside the repertoire data. In a later genetic analysis, genome-wide SNP genotypes for about three fifths of the roughly 670 donors were used, and that subset was treated as a discovery cohort. Every discovery cohort repertoire had been produced on one sequencing platform. Class I and class II HLA loci were covered by the typing at four-digit resolution. Typing coverage varied by locus: roughly 620-640 donors for A, B, C, DRB1 and DQB1; 500 to 550 for DQA1; more than 600 for DPA1; 450 to 480 for DPB1. Roughly 5 DR-DQ haplotypes were treated as single units for association and clustering because of strong linkage in the cohort. Among several hundred genotyped donors of the cohort, an average of approximately 220,000 unique TCR beta nucleotide sequences was sequenced per donor, of which 15% to 20% were non-productive.

Study-wide conclusions, independent of this receptor: In the study, around 160 TCR beta chains were listed as associated with cytomegalovirus. A further reported finding was that TCR beta sequences accurately predicted the HLA-A and HLA-B alleles for most subjects in the first cohort. Only TCR beta chains were sequenced in this cohort, and the absence of alpha or paired-chain data limited detectable features. In a later genetic analysis, a missense DCLRE1C variant was associated with V-gene and J-gene trimming of TCR beta chains, and the association was replicated in an independent cohort. For the cohort, immune exposure information was limited to CMV serostatus. In a later analysis, TCR association rates were found to vary across HLA loci, with the most associated TCRs seen for DRB1 alleles and the fewest for HLA-C alleles. According to a later analysis, most CMV-associated TCR beta chains appeared to be HLA-restricted, and the HLA associations seemed to be driven largely by CMV exposure. HLA typing was unavailable for some donors at each locus, so association tests used only the typed subset. A later analysis associated about 18,000 TCR beta sequences with specific HLA alleles at a false discovery rate of 0.05. Across donors, most TCR sequences were observed very rarely, whereas some public TCRs were present in many individuals. In a later analysis, several top co-occurrence clusters were reported to appear linked to parvovirus B19, influenza, CMV and Epstein-Barr virus. Three of the identified cytomegalovirus-associated TCR beta chains were confirmed in vitro to be specific for cytomegalovirus antigens. Approximately 18 rarely observed V segments, including chromosome 9 orphons, were excluded from the earlier analysis of approximately 500 of the donors because counts were too low. In an earlier analysis of 587 of the donors, most TCR beta V segments appeared in productive rearrangements about 90% or about 30% of the time, broadly matching IMGT annotations. Because the 87-base-pair reads could not distinguish some IMGT-functional V segments, including TRBV6-2 and TRBV6-3, those segments were excluded. When HLA alleles, especially DR and DQ, strongly co-occurred, attributing TCR associations to individual alleles was difficult. In a later genetic analysis, fewer N-insertions in productive TCRs were reported among donors in an Asian-associated ancestry cluster than the 666-donor mean. In a later analysis, HLA-associated TCR beta chains were found to be more clonally expanded and to have lower generation probabilities than equally common non-associated chains. Linkage disequilibrium might explain the correlated functional status among segregating V segments, but an unknown experimental factor could not be excluded. A cluster of highly shared sequence variants was judged likely to be a technical artifact of the sequencing pipeline. In both the original and validation cohorts, the classifier was reported to diagnose cytomegalovirus status with high specificity and sensitivity. Presence/absence analyses assumed roughly uniform sequencing depth across donors, an assumption that may not hold. It was suggested by the authors that the approach could potentially be generalized to other disease states and immunological phenotypes.

This clone showed up just a few times. This receptor's antigen is unknown. Per-base qualities were not stored, and no clone one base away is much larger. The cohort consisted of 600 to 700 healthy bone marrow donors. All cohort members were sampled while nominally healthy, although unrecorded immune exposures were likely present. The donor was CMV seropositive and was included in the group of approximately 300 seropositive cohort members. Every donor gave a peripheral blood sample, and the peripheral blood mononuclear cells from that sample were used for TCR beta sequencing. The Qiagen DNeasy Blood Extraction Kit was used to extract genomic DNA from the blood cell samples. CDR1 and CDR2 are drawn from the germline V gene: MNHNS, SASEGT. Germline trimming: 6 bases from V, 5 bases from J; junction bases outside gene matches: 5. Spanning cysteine to phenylalanine, the CDR3 consists of 13 amino acids. Only CDR3 DNA is held: 39 bases, read in frame from base 1.

Libraries were constructed by the immunoSEQ multiplex PCR assay. The multiplex PCR relied on a mix of 60 forward primers for TCR Vbeta segments and 13 reverse primers for TCR Jbeta segments. A multiplex PCR assay on genomic DNA amplified the CDR3 region of rearranged TCR beta genes. The Illumina HiSeq System was used to sequence the amplified TCR beta libraries as 87-base-pair reads. The source study handled its data this way. Across the 666 repertoires, a later analysis counted roughly 84 million unique TCR beta chains, around 11 million of which were shared by at least two donors. Raw reads were error-corrected and collapsed into unique sequences with a nearest-neighbor algorithm that merged closely related sequences to remove PCR and sequencing errors. Alignment of CDR3 sequences to IMGT reference sequences was used to assign V, D and J gene segments. Each retained sequence needed at least a six-nucleotide match to both a V gene segment and a J gene segment. A rearrangement counted as productive if the CDR3 had no stop codons and remained in frame with V and J, and every other rearrangement counted as non-productive. Following IMGT convention, CDR3 was defined as the stretch from the second conserved V-encoded cysteine to the conserved J-encoded phenylalanine. The earlier analysis of about 530 of the donors excluded any sequence lacking an unambiguous match to a single V gene segment. An earlier analysis of approximately 590 of the donors called V segments functional above 56.7% productive rearrangements and segregating when the between-donor standard deviation exceeded 5%. To diagnose cytomegalovirus status from the catalog of TCR beta chain sequences, a statistical classification framework was built. In a later analysis, TCR nucleotide sequences were compared against IMGT/GENE-DB human TR gene sequences so that V and J genes could be assigned. Using the TCRdist pipeline, a later analysis assigned CDR3 sequences along with most-parsimonious VDJ recombination scenarios. In a later analysis, each TCR beta chain was defined by its CDR3 amino acid sequence together with its V-gene family, and reads lacking a unique V-gene family were excluded. As a way to deal with suspected cross-contamination and a sequencing artifact, a later analysis dropped hundreds of nucleotide sequences that were highly shared and had low generation probability. In a later analysis, a clonal expansion index for each public chain was calculated from normalized within-repertoire ranks of inferred template counts. A later analysis computed generation probabilities with a VDJ recombination model fitted to out-of-frame rearrangements, and checked the results against IGoR. In a later analysis, hypergeometric tests were used to score TCR-TCR, TCR-HLA and TCR-CMV co-occurrence, with a repertoire-size bias correction applied to TCR pairs. To estimate false discovery rates, a later analysis permuted the HLA or CMV assignments 20 times. In a later analysis, co-occurring TCRs were grouped using DBSCAN, and TCRdist sequence similarity was added for clustering within HLA-allele-positive subsets. Repertoires with fewer than 30,000 or more than 120,000 public chains, plus five repertoires with anomalous nucleotide sharing, were excluded from co-occurrence clustering. TCRdb provides this immuneACCESS table in a form limited to in-frame rearrangements. Some clones are lacking; in checked studies, under half of them reflect an unresolved V gene, and why the rest are absent is not known. V and J calls and clone size follow that table, whereas D and trimming were derived from the DNA. The sample table lists about 160,000 clones, roughly 87% of them with a count of one. The ten largest clones add up to about 1.4% of the sample.

In this chain, TRBV6-1 is recombined with TRBJ1-2; 8 middle bases align to TRBD1. This TCR derives from a girl aged 5-17 years in good health and CMV-seropositive. Sequencing input: PBMCs. CDR3 protein: CASRKGQEYGYTF. The sequenced DNA is TGTGCCAGCAGGAAGGGACAGGAGTATGGCTACACCTTC.